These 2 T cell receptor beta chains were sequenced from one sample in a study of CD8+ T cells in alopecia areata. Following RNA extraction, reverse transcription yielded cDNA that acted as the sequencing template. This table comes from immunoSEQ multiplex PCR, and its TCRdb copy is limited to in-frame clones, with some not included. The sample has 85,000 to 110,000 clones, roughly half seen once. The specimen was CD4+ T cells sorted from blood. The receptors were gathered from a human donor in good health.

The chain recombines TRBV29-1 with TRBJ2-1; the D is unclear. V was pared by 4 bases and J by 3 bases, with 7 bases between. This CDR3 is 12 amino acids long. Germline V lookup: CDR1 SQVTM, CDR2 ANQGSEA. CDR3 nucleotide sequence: TGCAGCGTTGGGGAACTCTACAATGAGCAGTTCTTC. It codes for CSVGELYNEQFF.

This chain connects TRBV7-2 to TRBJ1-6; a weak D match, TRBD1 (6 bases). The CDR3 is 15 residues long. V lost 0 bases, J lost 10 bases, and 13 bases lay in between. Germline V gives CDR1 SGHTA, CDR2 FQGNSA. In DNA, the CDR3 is TGTGCCAGCAGCTTAGCCAGGGGCGTAAAATCACCCCTCCACTTT. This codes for CASSLARGVKSPLHF.